This TCR beta chain was profiled in a study of OX40 agonist ivuxolimab in advanced cancers. Produced via immunoSEQ multiplex PCR; TCRdb's table is partial and in-frame only. The sample shows 70,000 or so clones, over 75% of them seen only once. This CDR3 is built from 14 residues. Germline loops: CDR1 SEHNR, CDR2 FQNEAQ (reference sequence). Trimming stripped 2 bases from V and 2 bases from J, with 9 bases between. The rearrangement joins TRBV7-9 to TRBJ2-5, with D unclear. This specimen was CD4+ or CD8+ T cells sorted from blood, taken in a trial of the OX40 agonist ivuxolimab. This TCR was recovered from an adult with an advanced solid tumor such as melanoma, head and neck, liver or kidney cancer. CDR3 residues: CASSLYADQETQYF. The CDR3 region has the DNA TGTGCCAGCAGCTTATATGCAGATCAAGAGACCCAGTACTTC.